What follows are 20 T cell receptor beta chains derived from one specimen sequenced in a study of blood T cell repertoires in COVID-19. Libraries were prepared by immunoSEQ multiplex PCR; TCRdb keeps only in-frame clonotypes and omits some of them. The data show 340,000 or so clones, with about 86% seen just once and approximately 3% held by the top ten. The sequencing sample was made of peripheral blood. The receptors were gathered from a man aged 25 to 40 with active or convalescent COVID-19.

The chain joins TRBV7-3 to TRBJ2-4; tentatively, D is TRBD1 (7 bases). The CDR3 is 14 residues long. Germline CDR1 is SGHTA and CDR2 is FQGTGA. Trimming removed 4 bases from V and 8 bases from J, with 15 bases in between. CDR3 coding DNA: TGTGCCAGCAGCTATACAGGGGAGGCGGACATTCAGTACTTC. As protein: CASSYTGEADIQYF. The full variable domain, completed using reference TRBV7-3 and TRBJ2-4, is GAGVSQTPSNKVTEKGKYVELRCDPISGHTALYWYRQSLGQGPEFLIYFQGTGAADDSGLPNDRFFAVRPEGSVSTLKIQRTERGDSAVYLCASSYTGEADIQYFGAGTRLSVL.

The chain couples TRBV28 to TRBJ2-3, with D possibly matching TRBD1 (5 bases). Germline CDR1 MDHEN, CDR2 SYDVKM. The CDR3 spans 16 residues. V was cut by 3 bases and J by 2 bases, with 15 bases left in between. CDR3 residues: CASSFVGQDLTDTQYF. The DNA for the CDR3 is TGTGCCAGCAGTTTCGTGGGGCAGGACCTCACAGATACGCAGTATTTT.

The gene calls are TRBV4-3 and TRBJ1-4; D remains ambiguous. The CDR3 is 14 residues long. Trimming pared 2 bases from V and 8 bases from J, leaving 12 bases between. CDR1 is LGHNA, CDR2 YSLEER, per germline. CDR3 sequence: CASSQMRIREKLFF. For the CDR3, the DNA is TGCGCCAGCAGCCAAATGAGGATAAGAGAAAAACTGTTTTTT.

V is TRBV4-2 and J is TRBJ2-3, with D maybe TRBD2 (5 bases). V was cut by 1 base and J by 7 bases, with 18 bases left in between. The germline gives CDR1 LGHNA, CDR2 YNFKEQ. CDR3 length: 16 residues. The CDR3 DNA is TGTGCCAGCAGCCAAGGACGGGGTACCGGCCAGAATACGCAGTATTTT. The encoded protein is CASSQGRGTGQNTQYF.

The chain has TRBV7-9 and TRBJ1-2; no definite D call. The germline V gene encodes CDR1 SEHNR and CDR2 FQNEAQ (reference sequence). V was trimmed by 4 bases and J by 3 bases, leaving 12 bases between them. The CDR3 is 14 residues long. Here the CDR3 reads CASSSYNGDYGYTF. The DNA of the CDR3 is TGTGCCAGCAGCTCCTACAACGGGGACTATGGCTACACCTTC.

V is TRBV5-8 and J is TRBJ2-6; no definite D call. The CDR3 runs 16 residues. Trimming removed 4 bases at V and 0 bases at J, with 11 bases between. Germline V gives CDR1 SGHTS, CDR2 YDEGEE. DNA of the CDR3: TGTGCCAGCAGCCCTAGATTGGGCTCTGGGGCCAACGTCCTGACTTTC. It encodes CASSPRLGSGANVLTF.

V is TRBV5-6 and J is TRBJ2-2; 10 bases map to TRBD2. CDR1 is SGHDT and CDR2 is YYEEEE in the germline V gene. CDR3 length: 15 residues. V shed 4 bases and J 6 bases; nucleotides not matched to a gene: 6. CDR3 nucleotide sequence: TGTGCCAGCAGCCGCGGGACTAGCGATGCCGGGGAGCTGTTTTTT. Translation: CASSRGTSDAGELFF.

The V and J genes are TRBV5-1 and TRBJ2-5, with 11 bases fitting TRBD1. The junction had 7 bases not matched to a gene; V was cut back by 4 bases and J by 5 bases. Germline V gene sequence: CDR1 SGHRS, CDR2 YFSETQ. This CDR3 region has 15 residues. DNA of the CDR3: TGCGCCAGCAGCCCCGGGACAGGGGGTTTTGAGACCCAGTACTTC. Amino acid sequence: CASSPGTGGFETQYF.

The gene calls are TRBV9 and TRBJ2-7, with D perhaps TRBD1 (7 bases). Germline V gene lookup returns CDR1 SGDLS and CDR2 YYNGEE. V lost 0 bases and J lost 5, with 18 bases in between. CDR3 length: 16 residues. The CDR3 DNA reads TGTGCCAGCAGCGTAGCAGGAGGGGGCATCGGGGACGAGCAGTACTTC. Encoded protein: CASSVAGGGIGDEQYF. The entire variable domain, with the rest obtained from reference TRBV9 and TRBJ2-7, is as follows: DSGVTQTPKHLITATGQRVTLRCSPRSGDLSVYWYQQSLDQGLQFLIQYYNGEERAKGNILERFSAQQFPDLHSELNLSSLELGDSALYFCASSVAGGGIGDEQYFGPGTRLTVT.

The rearrangement joins TRBV18 to TRBJ2-1; 9 bases align to TRBD1. The CDR3 sequence is 14 residues long. Germline V gene lookup returns CDR1 KGHSH and CDR2 LQKENI. V was clipped by 4 bases and J by 6 bases; unmatched bases: 4. CDR3 loop: CASSLGQGGNEQFF. The CDR3 DNA sequence: TGTGCCAGCTCACTGGGACAGGGCGGCAATGAGCAGTTCTTC.

The chain carries TRBV19 and TRBJ2-3; TRBD2 might be the D (5 bases). Trimming removed 5 bases at V and 4 bases at J, with 10 bases between. The CDR3 sequence is 13 residues long. The V gene's germline CDR1 is LNHDA and CDR2 SQIVND (reference sequence). The CDR3 is CASSFPGADTQYF. CDR3 bases: TGTGCCAGTAGTTTCCCCGGGGCAGATACGCAGTATTTT.

DNA for the CDR3: TGTGCCTGGGAATTGGGGGGGCAAGGTACGCAGTATTTT. Protein: CAWELGGQGTQYF. This chain uses TRBV30 with TRBJ2-3; TRBD2 is a possible D gene (7 bases). This CDR3 spans 13 amino acids. Germline lookup yields CDR1 GTSNPN and CDR2 SVGIG (reference sequence). The germline V and J ends were trimmed by 5 bases and 8 bases, with 17 bases remaining between them.

This clone was counted only a few times. The chain carries TRBV18 and TRBJ1-1, with a tentative D call TRBD1 (6 bases). The CDR3 contains 13 residues. Germline V gene data show CDR1 as KGHSH and CDR2 as LQKENI. V was shortened by 8 bases and J by 6 bases, with 16 bases between the two germline ends. CDR3 nucleotide sequence: TGTGCCAGCGGCGCAGGGGTTGGGGCTGAAGCTTTCTTT. Residues: CASGAGVGAEAFF.

V is TRBV27 and J is TRBJ2-2, with 8 bases that match TRBD2. The junction had 8 bases not matched to a gene; V was cut back by 1 base and J by 4 bases. Germline assignment: CDR1 MNHEY and CDR2 SMNVEV (reference sequence). CDR3 length: 17 amino acids. CDR3 DNA: TGTGCCAGCAGTTTATGGCCAGCGGGAGACGGCACCGGGGAGCTGTTTTTT. Its protein is CASSLWPAGDGTGELFF.

The V and J genes are TRBV24-1 and TRBJ2-1; possibly TRBD2 for D (6 bases). The germline V and J ends were trimmed by 0 bases and 0 bases, with 17 bases remaining between them. The CDR3 is 19 amino acids. Germline lookup yields CDR1 KGHDR and CDR2 SFDVKD. The CDR3 coding sequence is TGTGCCACCAGTGATTTGCGGGGGATAGAGTACGGCTCCTACAATGAGCAGTTCTTC. It codes for CATSDLRGIEYGSYNEQFF.

The gene calls are TRBV18 and TRBJ2-7; 9 bases map to TRBD1. V was pared by 3 bases and J by 5 bases, with 5 bases of the junction left unmatched. This CDR3 comprises 14 residues. CDR1 is KGHSH and CDR2 is LQKENI in the germline V gene. The CDR3 protein is CASSPGQGRNEQYF. The CDR3 DNA is TGTGCCAGCTCACCCGGACAGGGGCGCAACGAGCAGTACTTC. The variable domain in full, with the rest retrieved from reference TRBV18 and TRBJ2-7, is NAGVMQNPRHLVRRRGQEARLRCSPMKGHSHVYWYRQLPEEGLKFMVYLQKENIIDESGMPKERFSAEFPKEGPSILRIQQVVRGDSAAYFCASSPGQGRNEQYFGPGTRLTVT.

The rearrangement uses TRBV5-6 and TRBJ2-3; TRBD1 agrees at 11 bases. The V and J ends lost 3 bases and 3 bases, in that order; junction bases with no gene match: 12. The CDR3 extends over 18 amino acids. CDR1 is SGHDT and CDR2 is YYEEEE in the germline V gene. The CDR3 protein is CASSSLYSGTGGTDTQYF. CDR3 DNA sequence: TGTGCCAGCAGCTCACTTTACTCCGGGACAGGGGGTACAGATACGCAGTATTTT.

The chain joins TRBV28 to TRBJ1-5; TRBD1 might be the D (5 bases). V was clipped by 2 bases and J by 7 bases, with 24 bases between them. This CDR3 region has 18 residues. Germline V gene lookup returns CDR1 MDHEN and CDR2 SYDVKM. DNA of the CDR3: TGTGCCAGCAGTTTAACCCCGGTTCGACAGCCTTCTGACCAGCCCCAGCATTTT. It codes for CASSLTPVRQPSDQPQHF.

The CDR3 nucleotides read TGTGCCTGGAGTGTAGCCGGGAGCTTAGAGCAGTTCTTC. The encoded protein is CAWSVAGSLEQFF. The rearrangement uses TRBV30 and TRBJ2-1, with D tentatively TRBD2 (6 bases). Germline V gene lookup returns CDR1 GTSNPN and CDR2 SVGIG (reference sequence). This CDR3 region has 13 residues. V gave up 0 bases and J gave up 10 bases, with 13 bases separating them.

The J gene is TRBJ2-7, the V gene TRBV4-3, with unresolved D. Trimming cost V 2 bases and J 3 bases, with 11 bases left between them. The CDR3 is 14 residues long. CDR1 and CDR2 (germline): LGHNA, YSLEER. In DNA, the CDR3 is TGCGCCAGCAGCCAACTAGTGCCGAGCTACGAGCAGTACTTC. Encoded protein: CASSQLVPSYEQYF.